This TCR beta chain was documented in a study of breast tumors, draining lymph nodes, adjacent tissues (dated by TCRdb to the mid-2010s). For context, the study as a whole: In breast cancer patients, the study compared the TCR beta repertoires of tumor, adjacent nontumor tissue and axillary lymph nodes. The study aimed to assess the relationships and possible T-cell exchange between tumor, surrounding tissue and draining lymph node repertoires in human breast cancer.

These reads were obtained on an Illumina HiSeq 2000. TCR beta chain libraries were generated by multiplex PCR amplification. High-throughput sequencing was used to analyze the amplified TCR beta chain products. TCRdb handled the public reads itself, with Q25 trimming in fastp and clone calling in MiXCR, and kept productive beta chains. Identical CDR3 protein sequences are pooled into one entry, listed with their most common genes and DNA. For this sample the table gives approximately 45,000 distinct CDR3 sequences, of which under 30% were detected only once. Over 6.5% of the sample comes from the top ten. CDR1 and CDR2, looked up from the germline V gene, are MGHRA and YSYEKL. Trimming at the junction amounts to 2 bases on V and 6 bases on J, and the germline ends lie 13 bases apart. The CDR3, cysteine through phenylalanine, is 14 amino acids long. The retained sequence is limited to the CDR3, 42 bases, with the frame set at the first base.

Here is what the overall study found, with its caveats: The data were considered consistent with most tumor T cells being derived from the lymph node and subsequently expanding within tumor tissue. Tumors showed preferential V and J gene usage, and their T-cell repertoire diversity fell below that of lymph nodes yet above that of nontumor tissue. The study presented the conclusion that tumor T cells originate in lymph nodes as consistent with a hypothesis, not as something directly demonstrated. The similarity between tumor and nontumor tissue repertoires was significantly greater in luminal-like breast cancer than in basal-like breast cancer.

This clonotype was seen ten or more times. It lacks a known antigen. Base qualities are not provided; no much larger clone lies one nucleotide away. The sequence joins TRBV4-1 to TRBJ1-2; the D gene is possibly TRBD1, with 5 bases matching. Material for sequencing was breast tumor tissue. The TCR comes from a female donor with breast cancer. Some clones in this sample may be carry-over from other donors' samples. The DNA reads TGCGCCAGCAGCCAACCCCCAGGGAAGGATGGCTACACCTTC. The resulting protein is CASSQPPGKDGYTF.